A selection of T cell receptor beta chains follows, all from one sample in a study of blood T cell repertoires in COVID-19. Here immunoSEQ multiplex PCR was the method, and the copy in TCRdb shows in-frame clones only, minus some. Of about 220,000 clones in the sample, 82% were seen once. Sequencing was carried out using peripheral blood. The receptors stem from a woman in her 70s with COVID-19, enrolled during active disease. CDR3s include the opening cysteine and the closing phenylalanine or tryptophan. The D gene is left open where the match is weak. Rows may omit the clone size; those that give it use once, few, many or a size class.

d_call j_call clone_size v_call cdr3_nt cdr3_aa
TRBD1 TRBJ1-4 - TRBV27 TGTGCCAGCAGTACAGGGGCGCGAGGTGAAAAACTGTTTTTT CASSTGARGEKLFF
- TRBJ1-2 - TRBV11-2 TGTGCCAGCAGCTCAGGGATTGGCTACACCTTC CASSSGIGYTF
TRBD1 TRBJ2-3 few TRBV24-1 TGTGCCACCAGTGTTCACAGGGGGCAAATAGATACGCAGTATTTT CATSVHRGQIDTQYF
TRBD1 TRBJ1-2 - TRBV7-9 TGTGCCAGCAGCCCAGGGGGCGGTTATGGCTACACCTTC CASSPGGGYGYTF
TRBD1 TRBJ2-5 - TRBV6-6 TGTGCCAGCGGAGAACAGGGGGCTCGGCAGACCCAGTACTTC CASGEQGARQTQYF
TRBD1 TRBJ2-5 few TRBV18 TGTGCCAGCTCACCAGGGACAGGGGGCGCAGGGGAGACCCAGTACTTC CASSPGTGGAGETQYF
- TRBJ1-6 - TRBV6-4 TGTGCCAGCAGGGCCGGCAGTCAGGGTTCCTCTTCACCCCTCCACTTT CASRAGSQGSSSPLHF
- TRBJ1-1 - TRBV3-1/TRBV3-2 TGTGCCAGCAGCGGGAGAGGGTACGACACTGAAGCTTTCTTT CASSGRGYDTEAFF
TRBD1 TRBJ2-5 - TRBV18 TGTGCCAGCTCACCCGGGACAGGGGGGATAGGAGAGACCCAGTACTTC CASSPGTGGIGETQYF
- TRBJ2-1 - TRBV6-2/TRBV6-3 TGTGCCAGCAGTTCCCGCGGGGCCAAAGAGTTCTTC CASSSRGAKEFF
TRBD1 TRBJ1-2 - TRBV6-5 TGTGCCAGCAGACCGGGACAGGGTACCTATGGCTACACCTTC CASRPGQGTYGYTF
- TRBJ2-7 - TRBV7-8 TGTGCCAGCAGCTTAAGACGGGAGTCATATGGGGAGCAGTACTTC CASSLRRESYGEQYF
- TRBJ2-5 - TRBV5-4 TGTGCCAGCAGCAACTTCGGGGGAACGGAGACCCAGTACTTC CASSNFGGTETQYF
- TRBJ1-2 - TRBV30 TGTGCCTGGAGTGTACGGGGGACCTATGGCTACACCTTC CAWSVRGTYGYTF
- TRBJ1-5 few TRBV7-9 TGTGCCAGCAGCCCAGCGGGGGGGCTGAGCAATCAGCCCCAGCATTTT CASSPAGGLSNQPQHF
- TRBJ1-5 - TRBV14 TGTGCCAGCAGCCTCCAGGGGAATCAGCCCCAGCATTTT CASSLQGNQPQHF
TRBD1 TRBJ1-5 - TRBV18 TGTGCCAGCTCCCAAGACAGGGGGAACCAGCCCCAGCATTTT CASSQDRGNQPQHF
- TRBJ2-3 - TRBV2 TGTGCCAGCAGTGTGGCAACCACAGATACGCAGTATTTT CASSVATTDTQYF
- TRBJ2-5 - TRBV7-3 TGTGCCAGCAGCACGGGACATCAAGAGACCCAGTACTTC CASSTGHQETQYF
- TRBJ1-3 - TRBV19 TGTGCCAGTAGTATAGAACGGACAACTACAAACACCATATATTTT CASSIERTTTNTIYF
- TRBJ1-3 - TRBV6-2/TRBV6-3 TGTGCCAGCAGTTACTCGAGTTCTGGAAACACCATATATTTT CASSYSSSGNTIYF
TRBD1 TRBJ2-1 few TRBV30 TGTGCCTGGAGTCGGGGACAGGGATCCTACAATGAGCAGTTCTTC CAWSRGQGSYNEQFF
- TRBJ1-5 - TRBV6-1 TGTGCCAGCAGTGAAGCGGGGGGAGATCAGCCCCAGCATTTT CASSEAGGDQPQHF
- TRBJ1-5 - TRBV7-8 TGTGCCAGCAGCTTAGGAAGAGATCAGCCCCAGCATTTT CASSLGRDQPQHF
TRBD2 TRBJ2-7 many TRBV7-6 TGTGCCAGCAGCTTAGGTGGGGGACTAGCGGGTGCCTCCTACGAGCAGTACTTC CASSLGGGLAGASYEQYF
- TRBJ1-5 - TRBV28 TGTGCCAGCAGTTCATCGGGACACCTCTCTTATAGCAATCAGCCCCAGCATTTT CASSSSGHLSYSNQPQHF
TRBD1 TRBJ1-1 - TRBV7-2 TGTGCCAGCAGCTTAAGGGGGCGGAACACTGAAGCTTTCTTT CASSLRGRNTEAFF
TRBD1 TRBJ1-6 - TRBV7-2 TGTGCCAGCAGCTCCTCATTTGACAGGGGGCACTCACCCCTCCACTTT CASSSSFDRGHSPLHF
- TRBJ2-2 - TRBV19 TGTGCCAGTAGTATAATGAGGGGAGGTGGAACCGGGGAGCTGTTTTTT CASSIMRGGGTGELFF
- TRBJ2-2 - TRBV19 TGTGCCAGTAGTATAGACAGACTTGGGGAGCTGTTTTTT CASSIDRLGELFF
TRBD2 TRBJ2-2 - TRBV3-1/TRBV3-2 TGTGCCAGCAGCCGCGGGGGGTTTACCGGGGAGCTGTTTTTT CASSRGGFTGELFF
- TRBJ2-1 - TRBV28 TGTGCCAGCAGTTATATGGGGGAGGGGGATGAGCAGTTCTTC CASSYMGEGDEQFF
TRBD1 TRBJ1-5 - TRBV7-2 TGTGCCAGCAGCAAGCGGACAGGGAAGAGCAATCAGCCCCAGCATTTT CASSKRTGKSNQPQHF
TRBD1 TRBJ1-1 - TRBV15 TGTGCCACCAGCAGAGTGAGACCCGGGACAGGGAGAGTTATGAACACTGAAGCTTTCTTT CATSRVRPGTGRVMNTEAFF
- TRBJ2-7 - TRBV2 TGTGCCAGCAAGGCAGACAACTACGAGCAGTACTTC CASKADNYEQYF
- TRBJ1-5 - TRBV28 TGTGCCAGCAGTACAGACATGCGCGGCAATCAGCCCCAGCATTTT CASSTDMRGNQPQHF
- TRBJ2-5 once TRBV12-3/TRBV12-4 TGTGCCAGCACCCCAGGGAAGCCTCTTCGGGCTAACTTC CASTPGKPLRANF
TRBD2 TRBJ2-7 - TRBV7-2 TGTGCCAGCAGCTTAAGCGGGGAGAGCTCCTACGAGCAGTACTTC CASSLSGESSYEQYF
TRBD2 TRBJ2-6 - TRBV10-3 TGTGCCATCAGTGTGGGACTAGCGGATCCCTCTGGGGCCAACGTCCTGACTTTC CAISVGLADPSGANVLTF
TRBD2 TRBJ2-2 - TRBV5-1 TGCGCCAGCAGCCTAGGACTAGCGGGAGGGCCGGGGACCGGGGAGCTGTTTTTT CASSLGLAGGPGTGELFF
TRBD2 TRBJ2-1 few TRBV24-1 TGTGCCACCCAGGCGGGGGGTTTAGGACTAGCGGGAGTCTATGAGCAGTTCTTC CATQAGGLGLAGVYEQFF
TRBD2 TRBJ2-1 - TRBV11-2 TGTGCCAGCCGAGCGGGAGGGCTTTATGCTGAGCAGTTCTTC CASRAGGLYAEQFF